Included here is one T cell receptor (beta chain) sequence, with context. Its antigen is unknown. The sample's time point: time of PML onset. The data were obtained in a study of multiple sclerosis patients with progressive multifocal leukoencephalopathy. Per germline, CDR1 MGHRA and CDR2 YSYEKL. The CDR3 length is 14 residues. The J segment lost 2 bases and the V segment lost 4 bases, leaving 4 bases of the junction unmatched. Only in-frame clones appear in the TCRdb table, and some are missing; sequencing was by immunoSEQ multiplex PCR. The table shows about 30,000 clones, with approximately 85% occurring only once. Overall study findings and caveats: Findings may reflect JC virus infection or just general immunocompromise. Preferential TRBV-TRBJ pairings or common gene usage were not detected at PML. In most PML patients, TRB repertoires appeared less diverse by entropy.

The TCR comes from a young woman with progressive multifocal leukoencephalopathy. This sample comprised PBMCs, obtained from a patient treated with natalizumab. This chain uses TRBV4-1 with TRBJ1-2, with TRBD1 matching 7 bases. For the CDR3, the DNA is TGCGCCAGCAGCCGGGACAGCCTGAACTATGGCTACACCTTC. Its protein product is CASSRDSLNYGYTF.